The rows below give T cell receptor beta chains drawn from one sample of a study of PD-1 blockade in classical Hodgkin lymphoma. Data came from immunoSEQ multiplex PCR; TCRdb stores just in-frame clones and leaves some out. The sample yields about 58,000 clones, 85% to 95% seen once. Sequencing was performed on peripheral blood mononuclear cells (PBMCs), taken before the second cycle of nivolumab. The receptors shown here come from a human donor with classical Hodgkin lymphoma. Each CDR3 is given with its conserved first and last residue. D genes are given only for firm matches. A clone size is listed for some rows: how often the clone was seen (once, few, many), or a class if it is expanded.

cdr3_aa: CAISLTGTIVSGELFF
cdr3_nt: TGTGCCATCAGTTTGACCGGGACTATCGTTTCCGGGGAGCTGTTTTTT
d_call: TRBD2
v_call: TRBV10-3
clone_size: -
j_call: TRBJ2-2

cdr3_aa: CASSLIGQGRNYEQYF
cdr3_nt: TGTGCCAGCAGTTTAATTGGACAGGGGCGGAACTACGAGCAGTACTTC
d_call: TRBD1
v_call: TRBV28
clone_size: -
j_call: TRBJ2-7

cdr3_aa: CASSFLGGGPNQPQHF
cdr3_nt: TGTGCCAGCAGTTTTCTTGGCGGAGGGCCCAATCAGCCCCAGCATTTT
d_call: -
v_call: TRBV27
clone_size: -
j_call: TRBJ1-5

cdr3_aa: CASSKGGWPGTEAFF
cdr3_nt: TGTGCCAGCAGCAAAGGGGGGTGGCCAGGCACTGAAGCTTTCTTT
d_call: -
v_call: TRBV21-1
clone_size: -
j_call: TRBJ1-1

cdr3_aa: CASSLGSLGTEAFF
cdr3_nt: TGTGCCAGCAGTTTAGGGTCCCTTGGGACTGAAGCTTTCTTT
d_call: -
v_call: TRBV27
clone_size: -
j_call: TRBJ1-1

cdr3_aa: CASSTGTDYGYTF
cdr3_nt: TGCGCCAGCAGTACCGGGACAGACTATGGCTACACCTTC
d_call: TRBD1
v_call: TRBV4-1
clone_size: -
j_call: TRBJ1-2

cdr3_aa: CASSHDPPMYEQYF
cdr3_nt: TGCGCCAGCAGCCATGATCCTCCCATGTACGAGCAGTACTTC
d_call: -
v_call: TRBV5-1
clone_size: -
j_call: TRBJ2-7

cdr3_aa: CASSEQPGRTLGTSGRALYNEQFF
cdr3_nt: TGCGCCAGCAGTGAGCAACCGGGACGAACTTTAGGGACTAGCGGGAGGGCCTTGTACAATGAGCAGTTCTTC
d_call: TRBD2
v_call: TRBV10-1
clone_size: -
j_call: TRBJ2-1

cdr3_aa: CASSIDLTGTPRTDTQYF
cdr3_nt: TGTGCCAGTAGTATAGATCTAACCGGGACACCTCGCACAGATACGCAGTATTTT
d_call: -
v_call: TRBV19
clone_size: -
j_call: TRBJ2-3

cdr3_aa: CASSLQSGRYEQYF
cdr3_nt: TGTGCCAGCAGCTTACAGAGCGGGAGGTACGAGCAGTACTTC
d_call: TRBD2
v_call: TRBV7-9
clone_size: once
j_call: TRBJ2-7

cdr3_aa: CASSLQGMGGTQYF
cdr3_nt: TGTGCCAGCAGCTTACAGGGGATGGGCGGGACCCAGTACTTC
d_call: TRBD1
v_call: TRBV27
clone_size: -
j_call: TRBJ2-5

cdr3_aa: CASSLGQNSNQPQHF
cdr3_nt: TGTGCCAGCAGCTTAGGACAGAATAGCAATCAGCCCCAGCATTTT
d_call: -
v_call: TRBV7-2
clone_size: -
j_call: TRBJ1-5

cdr3_aa: CASSPYVAGGQETQYF
cdr3_nt: TGCGCCAGCAGCCCCTACGTGGCGGGAGGGCAAGAGACCCAGTACTTC
d_call: TRBD2
v_call: TRBV5-1
clone_size: -
j_call: TRBJ2-5

cdr3_aa: CASSQLIGSADTQYF
cdr3_nt: TGTGCCAGCAGCCAACTAATCGGGTCTGCAGATACGCAGTATTTT
d_call: -
v_call: TRBV14
clone_size: -
j_call: TRBJ2-3

cdr3_aa: CASSIVGGAGTEAFF
cdr3_nt: TGTGCCAGTAGTATTGTAGGGGGCGCAGGCACTGAAGCTTTCTTT
d_call: TRBD1
v_call: TRBV19
clone_size: -
j_call: TRBJ1-1

cdr3_aa: CASTPEPGLAGSFYNEQFF
cdr3_nt: TGTGCCAGTACCCCGGAACCGGGACTAGCGGGATCTTTTTACAATGAGCAGTTCTTC
d_call: TRBD2
v_call: TRBV19
clone_size: -
j_call: TRBJ2-1

cdr3_aa: CASSYSRDRGHYEQYF
cdr3_nt: TGTGCCAGCAGTTACTCCCGAGACAGGGGTCACTACGAGCAGTACTTC
d_call: TRBD1
v_call: TRBV6-5
clone_size: once
j_call: TRBJ2-7

cdr3_aa: CASSEGTGVGFAETQYF
cdr3_nt: TGTGCCAGCAGTGAGGGGACAGGTGTGGGGTTTGCAGAGACCCAGTACTTC
d_call: TRBD1
v_call: TRBV6-1
clone_size: -
j_call: TRBJ2-5